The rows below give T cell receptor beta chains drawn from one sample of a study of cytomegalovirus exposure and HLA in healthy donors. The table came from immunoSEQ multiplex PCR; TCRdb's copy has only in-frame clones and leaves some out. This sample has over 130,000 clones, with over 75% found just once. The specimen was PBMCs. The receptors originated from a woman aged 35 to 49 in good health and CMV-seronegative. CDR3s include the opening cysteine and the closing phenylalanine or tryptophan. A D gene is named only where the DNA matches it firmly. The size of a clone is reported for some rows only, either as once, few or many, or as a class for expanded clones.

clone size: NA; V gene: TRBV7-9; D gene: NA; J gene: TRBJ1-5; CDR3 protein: CSSSFGDQPQHF; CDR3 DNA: TGTTCCAGCAGCTTCGGGGATCAGCCCCAGCATTTT
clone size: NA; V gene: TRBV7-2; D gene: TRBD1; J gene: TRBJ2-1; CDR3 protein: CASSPWGTGYNEQFF; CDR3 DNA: TGTGCCAGCAGCCCATGGGGGACAGGATACAATGAGCAGTTCTTC
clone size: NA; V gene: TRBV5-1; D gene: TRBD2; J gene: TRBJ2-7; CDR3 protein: CASSLPGLQYEQYF; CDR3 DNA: TGCGCCAGCAGCTTGCCGGGACTACAATACGAGCAGTACTTC
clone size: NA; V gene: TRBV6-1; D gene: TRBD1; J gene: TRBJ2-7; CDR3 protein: CASSEAGTGAGEQYF; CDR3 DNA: TGTGCCAGCAGTGAAGCCGGGACAGGGGCCGGGGAGCAGTACTTC
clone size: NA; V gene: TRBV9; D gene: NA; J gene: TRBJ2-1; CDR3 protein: CASSAQPSRTYNEQFF; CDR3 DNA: TGTGCCAGCAGCGCGCAGCCCTCGAGGACCTACAATGAGCAGTTCTTC
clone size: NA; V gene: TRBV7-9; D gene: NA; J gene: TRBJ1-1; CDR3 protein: CASRRVPNTEAFF; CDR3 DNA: TGTGCCAGCCGGCGGGTTCCAAACACTGAAGCTTTCTTT
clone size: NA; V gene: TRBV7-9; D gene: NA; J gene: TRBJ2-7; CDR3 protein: CASSSQVYEQYF; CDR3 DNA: TGTGCCAGCAGCTCCCAGGTTTACGAGCAGTACTTC
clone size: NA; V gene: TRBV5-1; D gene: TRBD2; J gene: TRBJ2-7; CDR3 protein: CASSSTPGTTDYEQYF; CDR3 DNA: TGCGCCAGCAGCTCCACCCCAGGGACTACCGATTACGAGCAGTACTTC
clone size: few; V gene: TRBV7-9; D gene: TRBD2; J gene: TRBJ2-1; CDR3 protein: CASSLTGTRGNEQFF; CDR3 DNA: TGTGCCAGCAGCTTAACCGGGACTAGGGGCAATGAGCAGTTCTTC
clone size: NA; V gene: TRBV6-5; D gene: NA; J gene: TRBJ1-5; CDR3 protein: CASSYLGRPNQPQHF; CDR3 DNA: TGTGCCAGCAGTTACTTGGGCCGGCCCAATCAGCCCCAGCATTTT
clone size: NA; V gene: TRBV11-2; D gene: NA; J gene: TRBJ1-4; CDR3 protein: CASRTATNEKLFF; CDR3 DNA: TGTGCCAGCAGGACAGCAACTAATGAAAAACTGTTTTTT
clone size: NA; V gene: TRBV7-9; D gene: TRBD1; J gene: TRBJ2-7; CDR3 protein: CASSLVGGRTGSNYEQYF; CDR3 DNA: TGTGCCAGCAGCTTAGTAGGCGGCCGGACAGGGTCAAACTACGAGCAGTACTTC
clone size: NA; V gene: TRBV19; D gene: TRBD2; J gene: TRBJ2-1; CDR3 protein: CASIPSGRSYNEQFF; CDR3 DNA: TGTGCCAGCATTCCTAGCGGGAGATCCTACAATGAGCAGTTCTTC
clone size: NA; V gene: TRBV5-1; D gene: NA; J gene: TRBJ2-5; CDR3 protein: CASSLQGPQETQYF; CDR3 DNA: TGCGCCAGCAGCCTACAGGGCCCCCAAGAGACCCAGTACTTC
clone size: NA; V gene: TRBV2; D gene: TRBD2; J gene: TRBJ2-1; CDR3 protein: CASTGEGLLAGVNEQFF; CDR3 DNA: TGTGCCAGCACAGGGGAGGGGTTACTAGCGGGAGTGAATGAGCAGTTCTTC
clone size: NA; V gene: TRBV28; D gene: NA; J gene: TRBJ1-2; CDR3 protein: CASGGAMNYGYTF; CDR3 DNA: TGTGCCAGCGGAGGGGCCATGAACTATGGCTACACCTTC
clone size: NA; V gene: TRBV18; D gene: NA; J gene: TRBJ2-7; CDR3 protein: CASSRAGSLYEQYF; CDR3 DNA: TGTGCCAGCTCAAGGGCGGGATCGCTCTACGAGCAGTACTTC
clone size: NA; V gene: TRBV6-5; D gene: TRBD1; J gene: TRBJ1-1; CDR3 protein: CASSPRQGNTEAFF; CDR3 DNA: TGTGCCAGCAGTCCGCGACAGGGTAACACTGAAGCTTTCTTT
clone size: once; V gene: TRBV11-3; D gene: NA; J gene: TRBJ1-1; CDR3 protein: CASSFSDTEAFF; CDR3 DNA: TGTGCCAGCAGCTTCAGCGACACTGAAGCTTTCTTT
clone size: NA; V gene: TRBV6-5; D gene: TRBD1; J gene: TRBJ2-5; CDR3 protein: CASRQKLQGAQTQYF; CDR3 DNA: TGTGCCAGCAGACAGAAACTTCAGGGGGCGCAGACCCAGTACTTC
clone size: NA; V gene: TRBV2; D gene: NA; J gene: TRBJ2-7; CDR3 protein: CASSEALISTYEQYF; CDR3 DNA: TGTGCCAGCAGTGAAGCGCTAATCTCCACCTACGAGCAGTACTTC
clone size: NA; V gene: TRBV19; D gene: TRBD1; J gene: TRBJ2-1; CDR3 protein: CASSTRQGATYNEQFF; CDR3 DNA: TGTGCCAGTAGTACCCGACAGGGGGCGACCTACAATGAGCAGTTCTTC
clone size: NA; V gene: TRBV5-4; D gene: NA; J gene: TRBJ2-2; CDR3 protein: CASSFVTGELFF; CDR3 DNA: TGTGCCAGCAGCTTTGTAACCGGGGAGCTGTTTTTT
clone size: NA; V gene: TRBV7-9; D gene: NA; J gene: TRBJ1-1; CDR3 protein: CASSLVQGRLNTEAFF; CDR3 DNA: TGTGCCAGCAGCTTAGTACAGGGACGGTTGAACACTGAAGCTTTCTTT
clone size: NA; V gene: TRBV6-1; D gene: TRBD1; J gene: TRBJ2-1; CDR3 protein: CASSGQGTYNEQFF; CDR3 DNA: TGTGCCAGCAGCGGACAGGGTACCTACAATGAGCAGTTCTTC
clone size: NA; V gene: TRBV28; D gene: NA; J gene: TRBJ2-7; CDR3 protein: CASSRTLLYEQYF; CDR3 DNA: TGTGCCAGCAGTAGGACACTCCTCTACGAGCAGTACTTC
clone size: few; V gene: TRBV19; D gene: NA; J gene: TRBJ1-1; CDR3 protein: CASSQRARGGTEAFF; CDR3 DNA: TGTGCCAGTAGTCAAAGGGCCCGGGGTGGAACTGAAGCTTTCTTT
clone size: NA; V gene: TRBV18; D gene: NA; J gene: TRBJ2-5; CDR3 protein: CASSPPGEYKETQYF; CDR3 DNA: TGTGCCAGCTCACCCCCGGGTGAATACAAAGAGACCCAGTACTTC
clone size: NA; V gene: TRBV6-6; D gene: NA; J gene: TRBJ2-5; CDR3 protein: CASSLASPHETQYF; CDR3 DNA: TGTGCCAGCAGCCTAGCAAGTCCCCACGAGACCCAGTACTTC
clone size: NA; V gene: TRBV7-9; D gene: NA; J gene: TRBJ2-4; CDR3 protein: CASSVQGAANIQYF; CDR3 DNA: TGTGCCAGCAGCGTTCAGGGTGCCGCAAACATTCAGTACTTC
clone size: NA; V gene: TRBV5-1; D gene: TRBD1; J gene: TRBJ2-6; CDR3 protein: CASSSGDSSGANVLTF; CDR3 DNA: TGCGCCAGCAGCTCTGGGGACAGCTCTGGGGCCAACGTCCTGACTTTC
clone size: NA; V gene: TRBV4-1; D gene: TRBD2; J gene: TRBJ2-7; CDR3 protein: CASSQPQGLAGDLYEQYF; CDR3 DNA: TGCGCCAGCAGCCAACCCCAGGGACTAGCGGGAGATTTATACGAGCAGTACTTC
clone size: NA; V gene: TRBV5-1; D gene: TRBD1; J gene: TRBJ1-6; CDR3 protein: CASSLRTGMDSPLHF; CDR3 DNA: TGCGCCAGCAGCTTGAGGACAGGGATGGATTCACCCCTCCACTTT
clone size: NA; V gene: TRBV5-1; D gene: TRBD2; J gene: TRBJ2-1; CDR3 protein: CASSLAGGPVEQFF; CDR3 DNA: TGCGCCAGCAGCTTGGCGGGAGGGCCAGTTGAGCAGTTCTTC
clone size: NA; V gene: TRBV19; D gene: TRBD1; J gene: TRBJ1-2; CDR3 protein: CASSTGTGLDYGYTF; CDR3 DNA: TGTGCCAGTAGTACCGGGACAGGGCTGGACTATGGCTACACCTTC
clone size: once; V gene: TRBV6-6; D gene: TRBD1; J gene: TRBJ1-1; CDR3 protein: CASSYLGQVHTEAFF; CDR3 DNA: TGTGCCAGCAGTTACCTGGGACAGGTACACACTGAAGCTTTCTTT
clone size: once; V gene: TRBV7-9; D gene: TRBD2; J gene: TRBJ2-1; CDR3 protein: CASSPWTRPYNEQFF; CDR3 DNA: TGTGCCAGCAGCCCGTGGACTAGACCCTACAATGAGCAGTTCTTC
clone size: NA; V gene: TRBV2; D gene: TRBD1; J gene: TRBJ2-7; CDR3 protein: CASSRDRAYEQYF; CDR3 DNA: TGTGCCAGCTCCCGGGACAGGGCCTACGAGCAGTACTTC
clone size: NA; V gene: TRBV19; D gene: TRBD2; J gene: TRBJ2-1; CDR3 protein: CASSKQGLAGDGGSWNEQFF; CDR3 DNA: TGTGCCAGTAGTAAACAAGGACTAGCGGGAGACGGAGGTAGTTGGAATGAGCAGTTCTTC
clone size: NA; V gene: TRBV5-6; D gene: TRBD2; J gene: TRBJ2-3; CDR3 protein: CASSLVAGVTDTQYF; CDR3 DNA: TGTGCCAGCAGCTTAGTAGCGGGGGTCACAGATACGCAGTATTTT
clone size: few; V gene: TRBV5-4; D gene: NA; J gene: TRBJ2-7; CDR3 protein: CASSQDSTYEQYF; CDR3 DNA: TGTGCCAGCAGCCAGGATTCAACCTACGAGCAGTACTTC
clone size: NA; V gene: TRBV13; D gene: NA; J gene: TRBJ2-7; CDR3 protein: CASSLGIYEQYF; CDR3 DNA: TGTGCCAGCAGCCTGGGCATATACGAGCAGTACTTC
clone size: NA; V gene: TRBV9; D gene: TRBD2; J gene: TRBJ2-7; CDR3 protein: CASSPRTSGSYEQYF; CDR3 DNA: TGTGCCAGCAGCCCCCGGACTAGCGGCTCCTACGAGCAGTACTTC